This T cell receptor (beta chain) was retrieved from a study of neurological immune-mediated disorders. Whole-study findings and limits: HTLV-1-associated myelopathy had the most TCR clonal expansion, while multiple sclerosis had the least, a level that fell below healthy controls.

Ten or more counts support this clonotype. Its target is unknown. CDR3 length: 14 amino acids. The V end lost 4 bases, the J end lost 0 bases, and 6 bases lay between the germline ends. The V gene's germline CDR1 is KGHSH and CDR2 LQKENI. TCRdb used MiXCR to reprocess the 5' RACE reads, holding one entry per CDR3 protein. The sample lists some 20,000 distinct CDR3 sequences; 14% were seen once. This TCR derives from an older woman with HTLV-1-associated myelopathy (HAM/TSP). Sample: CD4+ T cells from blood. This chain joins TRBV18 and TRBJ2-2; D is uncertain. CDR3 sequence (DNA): TGTGCCAGCTCACGCGGCTCGAACACCGGGGAGCTGTTTTTT. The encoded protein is CASSRGSNTGELFF.